A selection of T cell receptor beta chains follows, all from one sample in a study of cytomegalovirus exposure and HLA in healthy donors. The table came from immunoSEQ multiplex PCR; TCRdb's copy has only in-frame clones and leaves some out. Of around 99,000 clones listed, roughly 80% were seen once; the top ten hold 2% to 2.5%. The sample comprised PBMCs. The receptor set was obtained from a man aged 25-45 years in good health and CMV-seronegative. Both conserved end residues are part of each CDR3.

v_call: TRBV19; cdr3_aa: CASSQGYEQYF
v_call: TRBV19; cdr3_aa: CASSHSRDSGYTF
v_call: TRBV6-1; cdr3_aa: CASSTTGLRTQPQHF
v_call: TRBV28; cdr3_aa: CASSLKGGRGGETQYF
v_call: TRBV7-9; cdr3_aa: CASSPAGPYEQYF
v_call: TRBV7-9; cdr3_aa: CASSPQTGGETQYF
v_call: TRBV7-9; cdr3_aa: CASSLDYGETQYF
v_call: TRBV19; cdr3_aa: CASRIRDRAQETQYF
v_call: TRBV4-1; cdr3_aa: CASSQSNANTEAFF
v_call: TRBV2; cdr3_aa: CASSDEAGGYNEQFF
v_call: TRBV19; cdr3_aa: CASSISHGGVNIQYF
v_call: TRBV28; cdr3_aa: CASSLGVGNQPQHF
v_call: TRBV30; cdr3_aa: CAWTLQGNTEAFF
v_call: TRBV7-2; cdr3_aa: CASSLAVGAQYF
v_call: TRBV19; cdr3_aa: CASIGGQGEAFF
v_call: TRBV9; cdr3_aa: CASSAGGWGDEQYF
v_call: TRBV7-9; cdr3_aa: CASSPVAAGGDEKLFF
v_call: TRBV4-2; cdr3_aa: CASSPGLAGGPEHEQYF
v_call: TRBV6-4; cdr3_aa: CASSDSEGSGYTF
v_call: TRBV7-6; cdr3_aa: CASSSPDSGSSYEQYF
v_call: TRBV5-1; cdr3_aa: CASRSHGDSGNTIYF
v_call: TRBV9; cdr3_aa: CASTAGLAAHQETQYF
v_call: TRBV2; cdr3_aa: CAIGARGQGSTGELFF
v_call: TRBV6-1; cdr3_aa: CASSEAGAGANVLTF
v_call: TRBV11-2; cdr3_aa: CASSRGGVTSGMETQYF
v_call: TRBV14; cdr3_aa: CASSQDLGAYGYTF
v_call: TRBV2; cdr3_aa: CASRGWGVAETQYF
v_call: TRBV6-5; cdr3_aa: CASSLGREATDTQYF
v_call: TRBV6-1; cdr3_aa: CASSGLAGSSPSYNEQFF
v_call: TRBV28; cdr3_aa: CASSLGLVNYGYTF
v_call: TRBV9; cdr3_aa: CASSVRQTTDTQYF
v_call: TRBV28; cdr3_aa: CASSLVGQGTQPQHF
v_call: TRBV7-2; cdr3_aa: CASSLGLAEIQYNEQFF
v_call: TRBV6-5; cdr3_aa: CASSYQLANHYEQYF
v_call: TRBV2; cdr3_aa: CASSELATATGVDGYTF
v_call: TRBV15; cdr3_aa: CATSRAVSYEQYF
v_call: TRBV5-1; cdr3_aa: CASSYYGEGEQYF
v_call: TRBV29-1; cdr3_aa: CSVLPGQAYEQYF
v_call: TRBV9; cdr3_aa: CASSVVASGNSYEQYF
v_call: TRBV5-1; cdr3_aa: CASSLSTDYGYTF
v_call: TRBV14; cdr3_aa: CASSLRGDRGPRETQYF
v_call: TRBV10-3; cdr3_aa: CAISSGGYEQYF
v_call: TRBV6-1; cdr3_aa: CANGDRGQGSYEQYF
v_call: TRBV7-9; cdr3_aa: CASFRGNTGELFF
v_call: TRBV19; cdr3_aa: CASSIDRRENTEAFF
v_call: TRBV10-3; cdr3_aa: CAISETGVTEAFF
v_call: TRBV11-3; cdr3_aa: CASSLGLAGHSEQYF
v_call: TRBV4-1; cdr3_aa: CASSHPKTGTSKAETQYF
v_call: TRBV2; cdr3_aa: CASLSRHSGANVLTF
v_call: TRBV6-5; cdr3_aa: CASSYDRGPMNTEAFF
v_call: TRBV6-5; cdr3_aa: CASSYTDSYNEQFF
v_call: TRBV28; cdr3_aa: CASRRSGGSILGQFF
v_call: TRBV4-1; cdr3_aa: CASRDRDRGSLPTGIQYF
v_call: TRBV30; cdr3_aa: CAWNLGTSGDEQFF